This record covers a single TCR beta chain. J lost 2 bases, V lost 8 bases, and 9 bases had no gene match. CDR3 length: 14 residues. Germline V gene lookup returns CDR1 MNHEY and CDR2 SMNVEV (reference sequence). Here immunoSEQ multiplex PCR was the method, and the copy in TCRdb shows in-frame clones only, minus some. The sample lists about 350,000 clones, 88% occurring once. The data are from a study of blood T cell repertoires in COVID-19. Study summary: Some COVID-19 samples were acute and others convalescent; all came from the United States, Italy and Spain. PBMCs, B-cell-depleted T cells, or T cells provided the cDNA or gDNA that made up the material.

Enrollees, about 18 to 95 years old, lived in 24 US areas. Participant-given clinical history determined each cohort assignment. The receptor comes from a woman aged 30 to 39 who had been exposed to COVID-19. The sample comprised PBMCs or T cells enriched from blood (not recorded which). The V call is TRBV27, the J call TRBJ2-7; 7 bases fit TRBD1. CDR3 nucleotide sequence: TGTGCCAGCCGGCGGACAGGTCGACCCTACGAGCAGTACTTC. As protein: CASRRTGRPYEQYF.